These 9 T cell receptor beta chains originate from one sample sequenced in a study of cytotoxic CD8 clonotypes in ibrutinib-treated CLL. Some clones are missing from TCRdb's copy, which holds only in-frame ones; the method was immunoSEQ multiplex PCR. The repertoire includes 50,000 to 60,000 clones, over 80% of them detected once, and approximately 20% sits in the top ten. The sequencing here drew on PBMCs, taken after 24 months of ibrutinib treatment. The receptors stem from a human donor with chronic lymphocytic leukemia.

The gene calls are TRBV9 and TRBJ1-4; no clear D gene. The V end lost 0 bases, the J end lost 7 bases, and 19 bases lay between the germline ends. The CDR3 totals 17 residues. Per the germline V gene, CDR1 is SGDLS and CDR2 is YYNGEE. The DNA for the CDR3 is TGTGCCAGCAGCGTAGCTGCGGCTGTTGGATTATCTGAAAAACTGTTTTTT. Its translation is CASSVAAAVGLSEKLFF. Based on the CDR3 plus reference TRBV9 and TRBJ1-4, the full variable domain is DSGVTQTPKHLITATGQRVTLRCSPRSGDLSVYWYQQSLDQGLQFLIQYYNGEERAKGNILERFSAQQFPDLHSELNLSSLELGDSALYFCASSVAAAVGLSEKLFFGSGTQLSVL.

The chain joins TRBV5-4 to TRBJ2-5; D possibly corresponds to TRBD1 (6 bases). Per the germline V gene, CDR1 is SGHNT and CDR2 is YYREEE (reference sequence). Trimming pared 4 bases from V and 4 bases from J, leaving 20 bases between. This CDR3 comprises 16 residues. The CDR3: CASSTESQGRLETQYF. In nucleotides, the CDR3 is TGTGCCAGCAGCACCGAGTCCCAGGGGCGGTTAGAGACCCAGTACTTC.

This clone was observed a single time. The genes are TRBV30 and TRBJ2-7; 10 nucleotides agree with TRBD2. Germline V gene lookup returns CDR1 GTSNPN and CDR2 SVGIG (reference sequence). V was clipped by 0 bases and J by 4 bases; unmatched bases: 6. CDR3 length: 15 amino acids. This chain's CDR3 is CAWSVRGTSVYEQYF. The CDR3 coding sequence is TGTGCCTGGAGTGTACGTGGGACTAGCGTTTACGAGCAGTACTTC.

The V gene is TRBV19, the J gene TRBJ2-1; 10 bases line up with TRBD1. Germline CDR1 and CDR2: LNHDA and SQIVND (reference sequence). Unmatched junction bases numbered 7, after V lost 5 bases and J lost 0 bases. The CDR3 is 17 amino acids. CDR3 bases: TGTGCCAGTAGTGGGGGACAGGGGCCGATCTCCTACAATGAGCAGTTCTTC. The encoded protein is CASSGGQGPISYNEQFF.

The chain couples TRBV10-3 to TRBJ2-5; TRBD1 or TRBD2 may be the D gene (5 bases each). The CDR3 totals 13 residues. V was shortened by 4 bases and J by 5 bases, with 11 bases between the two germline ends. CDR1 and CDR2 from the germline V gene are ENHRY and SYGVKD. This chain's CDR3 is CAISGGREETQYF. CDR3 coding DNA: TGTGCCATCAGTGGGGGACGTGAGGAGACCCAGTACTTC.

This clone was observed once. V is TRBV27 and J is TRBJ1-3; D gene unclear. The CDR3 contains 15 residues. Germline V CDR1 and CDR2: MNHEY, SMNVEV (reference sequence). V lost 4 bases and J 3 bases, leaving 13 bases between the germline ends. CDR3 protein: CASSSEGFRGNTIYF. CDR3 DNA: TGTGCCAGCAGTTCCGAAGGGTTCCGTGGAAACACCATATATTTT.

V is TRBV7-2 and J is TRBJ1-3; D possibly corresponds to TRBD1 (6 bases). The CDR3 runs 16 residues. Germline lookup yields CDR1 SGHTA and CDR2 FQGNSA. The V and J ends lost 6 bases and 0 bases respectively, with 15 bases between them. The CDR3 sequence: CASSFYQGSSGNTIYF. The CDR3 nucleotides read TGTGCCAGCAGTTTCTATCAGGGGAGCTCTGGAAACACCATATATTTT.

The chain couples TRBV6-1 to TRBJ2-2, with D unresolved. CDR3 size: 11 residues. Germline assignment: CDR1 MNHNS and CDR2 SASEGT. Trimming took off 7 bases at V and 2 bases at J, with 2 bases between the two ends. CDR3 region: CASKNTGELFF. As DNA, the CDR3 is TGTGCCAGCAAAAACACCGGGGAGCTGTTTTTT.

This rearrangement joins TRBV7-8 to TRBJ2-7; a weak D match, TRBD1 (5 bases). This CDR3 region has 14 residues. Trimming left V 2 bases short and J 0 bases short, with 8 bases between. Germline V lookup: CDR1 SGHVS, CDR2 FQNEAQ. The CDR3 spells CASSLPGNSYEQYF. As DNA, the CDR3 is TGTGCCAGCAGCTTACCAGGGAACTCCTACGAGCAGTACTTC.